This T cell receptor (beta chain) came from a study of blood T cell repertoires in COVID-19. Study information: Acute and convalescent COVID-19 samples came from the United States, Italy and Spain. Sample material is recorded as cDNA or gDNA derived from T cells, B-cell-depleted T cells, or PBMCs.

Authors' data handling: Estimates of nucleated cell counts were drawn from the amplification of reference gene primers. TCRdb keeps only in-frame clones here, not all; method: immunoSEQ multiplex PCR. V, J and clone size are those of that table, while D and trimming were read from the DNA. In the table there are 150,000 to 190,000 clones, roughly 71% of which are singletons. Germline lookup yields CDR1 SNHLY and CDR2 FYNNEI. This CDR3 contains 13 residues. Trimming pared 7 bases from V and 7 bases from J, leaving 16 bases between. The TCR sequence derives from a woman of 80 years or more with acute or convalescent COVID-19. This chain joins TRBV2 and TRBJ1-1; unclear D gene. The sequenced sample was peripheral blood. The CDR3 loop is CASKEVGRLEAFF. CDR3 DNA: TGTGCCAGCAAGGAGGTAGGCCGCCTTGAAGCTTTCTTT.